A single sample is the source of the 17 T cell receptor beta chains below, sequenced in a study of T cell responses to AZD1222 COVID-19 vaccine. Assay: immunoSEQ multiplex PCR; the TCRdb copy retains only in-frame clones and omits some. The sample has 95,000 to 150,000 clones, 80% to 90% seen once; the top ten hold roughly 2.6%. The input for sequencing was peripheral blood, taken on day 0 of AZD1222 vaccination. These receptors all stem from an adult in good health.

J is TRBJ1-1 and V is TRBV30; possible D gene TRBD1, 5 bases. The V end lost 1 base, the J end lost 0 bases, and 9 bases lay between the germline ends. Germline assignment: CDR1 GTSNPN and CDR2 SVGIG (reference sequence). CDR3 length: 14 residues. The chain's CDR3 is CAWSGGGLNTEAFF. The CDR3 DNA is TGTGCCTGGAGTGGGGGGGGACTGAACACTGAAGCTTTCTTT.

This clone was detected only once. This chain connects TRBV21-1 to TRBJ2-2; TRBD1 is the table's D call, not checked against the DNA. TRBV21-1 is a known pseudogene. The CDR3 length is 18 residues. CDR3 loop: CASSKDRDRTANTGELFF. CDR3 DNA: TGTGCCAGCAGCAAAGATCGGGACAGGACCGCGAACACCGGGGAGCTGTTTTTT.

The chain joins TRBV13 to TRBJ2-5; a weak D match, TRBD2 (6 bases). The V end lost 0 bases, the J end lost 2 bases, and 16 bases lay between the germline ends. Germline CDR1 and CDR2: PRHDT and FYEKMQ (reference sequence). CDR3 length: 17 residues. CDR3 protein: CASSLGGPMRGQETQYF. The CDR3 region has the DNA TGTGCCAGCAGCTTAGGCGGGCCCATGCGGGGACAAGAGACCCAGTACTTC.

The rearrangement links TRBV28 to TRBJ1-5; 9 bases line up with TRBD1. V gave up 5 bases and J gave up 0 bases; unmatched junction bases: 11. The CDR3 is 18 amino acids. Germline V gives CDR1 MDHEN, CDR2 SYDVKM. The CDR3, as DNA: TGTGCCAGCAGTATCCGGGACAGGGTTCCTCATAGCAATCAGCCCCAGCATTTT. Protein product: CASSIRDRVPHSNQPQHF.

The chain carries TRBV14 and TRBJ2-3; D is unclear. There are 15 residues in the CDR3. The germline gives CDR1 SGHDN, CDR2 FVKESK. For the CDR3, the DNA is TGTGCTATAACAAGCAACAGTTTCCCCCCAGATACGCAGTATTTT. Translated, it gives CAITSNSFPPDTQYF.

The genes are TRBV11-2 and TRBJ2-7; TRBD2 matches 10 bases. CDR1 and CDR2 from the germline V gene are SGHAT and FQNNGV. The CDR3 contains 14 residues. Trimming at V came to 6 bases and at J to 2 bases, leaving 4 bases not matched to a gene. CDR3 in amino acids: CASSRAGGPYEQYF. CDR3 sequence (DNA): TGTGCCAGCAGTCGAGCGGGAGGGCCCTACGAGCAGTACTTC.

There are a few counts of this clone. The chain is built from TRBV7-2 and TRBJ2-1; 7 positions match TRBD2. Germline CDR1 SGHTA, CDR2 FQGNSA. The J segment lost 1 base and the V segment lost 4 bases, leaving 10 bases of the junction unmatched. This CDR3 contains 17 residues. CDR3 in DNA: TGTGCCAGCAGCTCGATGGGAGGGTCGAGATCCTACAATGAGCAGTTCTTC. Its translation: CASSSMGGSRSYNEQFF.

This sequence joins TRBV5-1 and TRBJ2-2, with 10 bases aligning to TRBD2. With 4 bases clipped from V and 6 bases from J, the junction kept 12 bases outside the gene matches. This CDR3 has 17 amino acids. The germline gives CDR1 SGHRS, CDR2 YFSETQ. The CDR3 DNA sequence: TGCGCCAGCAGCCTGAGAAGCGGGAGGGCCTTCGCCGGGGAGCTGTTTTTT. Translating it yields CASSLRSGRAFAGELFF.

This clone was counted a single time. The chain is built from TRBV18 and TRBJ1-2, with TRBD1 identical over 7 bases. The germline CDR1 and CDR2 sequences are KGHSH and LQKENI. V was pared by 8 bases and J by 6 bases, with 9 bases of the junction left unmatched. The length of the CDR3 is 13 residues. The CDR3 coding sequence is TGTGCCAGCACCCCCGACAGGGTGGATGGCTACACCTTC. Its translation is CASTPDRVDGYTF. The full variable domain, completed using reference TRBV18 and TRBJ1-2, is NAGVMQNPRHLVRRRGQEARLRCSPMKGHSHVYWYRQLPEEGLKFMVYLQKENIIDESGMPKERFSAEFPKEGPSILRIQQVVRGDSAAYFCASTPDRVDGYTFGSGTRLTVV.

This chain joins TRBV10-3 and TRBJ2-7; the match to TRBD2 covers 12 bases. With 5 bases clipped from V and 0 bases from J, the junction kept 5 bases outside the gene matches. The CDR3 spans 16 residues. The germline CDR1 and CDR2 sequences are ENHRY and SYGVKD. Here the CDR3 reads CAISPTSGSDSYEQYF. Here the CDR3 DNA reads TGTGCCATCAGTCCGACTAGCGGGAGTGACTCCTACGAGCAGTACTTC.

This clone was detected once. The V call is TRBV7-8, the J call TRBJ2-3; D is unclear. The V end lost 6 bases, the J end lost 0 bases, and 4 bases lay between the germline ends. The CDR3 runs 12 residues. Germline assignment: CDR1 SGHVS and CDR2 FQNEAQ. The CDR3 spells CASRLSTDTQYF. The CDR3 region has the DNA TGTGCCAGCAGGTTAAGCACAGATACGCAGTATTTT.

V usage is TRBV5-1 and J usage is TRBJ2-7; the D gene is possibly TRBD1 (6 bases). The CDR3 extends over 14 amino acids. Trimming pared 4 bases from V and 3 bases from J, leaving 14 bases between. Germline values: CDR1 SGHRS, CDR2 YFSETQ. The CDR3 loop reads CASSRAIGGYEQYF. Written as DNA, the CDR3 is TGCGCCAGCAGCCGAGCCATAGGGGGCTACGAGCAGTACTTC.

The chain joins TRBV5-6 to TRBJ1-2; 7 bases map to TRBD1. V was clipped by 4 bases and J by 0 bases; unmatched bases: 9. The CDR3 sequence is 16 residues long. Germline V gene lookup returns CDR1 SGHDT and CDR2 YYEEEE. The CDR3 here is CASSRGGQGANYGYTF. The CDR3 DNA is TGTGCCAGCAGCCGAGGAGGGCAGGGGGCTAACTATGGCTACACCTTC.

This rearrangement joins TRBV15 to TRBJ2-5, with D perhaps matching TRBD1 or TRBD2 (5 bases each). The CDR3 consists of 18 residues. V was cut by 5 bases and J by 5 bases, with 27 bases left in between. Germline values: CDR1 LNHNV, CDR2 YYDKDF (reference sequence). CDR3 in amino acids: CATSRLGLRGVREETQYF. The CDR3 nucleotides read TGTGCCACCAGCCGCTTGGGGCTTAGGGGAGTCAGGGAGGAGACCCAGTACTTC.

V usage is TRBV11-3 and J usage is TRBJ1-6, with D maybe TRBD1 (5 bases). The V gene lost 1 base and the J gene lost 3 bases, with 16 bases spanning the gap. Germline loops: CDR1 SGHNT, CDR2 YENEEA. The CDR3 has 18 amino acids. The CDR3 DNA reads TGTGCCAGCAGCTTAGTGCCTCCAGGGTCCCACTATAATTCACCCCTCCACTTT. Translated, it gives CASSLVPPGSHYNSPLHF.

The chain uses TRBV27 and TRBJ2-1, with D uncertain. The CDR3 runs to 13 residues. V lost 0 bases, J lost 0 bases, and 0 bases lay in between. Germline CDR1 is MNHEY and CDR2 is SMNVEV (reference sequence). The CDR3 DNA follows: TGTGCCAGCAGTTTATCCTCCTACAATGAGCAGTTCTTC. This translates into CASSLSSYNEQFF.

The chain combines TRBV19 with TRBJ1-3; TRBD1 matches at 8 bases. With V trimmed by 7 bases and J by 1 base, 9 bases remained unmatched. The germline V gene has CDR1 LNHDA and CDR2 SQIVND (reference sequence). The CDR3 totals 16 residues. CDR3 coding DNA: TGTGCCAGTAACCGCCCAGGGGGCAGTTCTGGAAACACCATATATTTT. Translating gives CASNRPGGSSGNTIYF.